This T cell receptor (beta chain) was found in a study of identical twins. The study's findings and limits: Insertions ran lower in abundant cord blood beta clonotypes, though not in memory repertoires. Where beta out-of-frame sequences were concerned, excess twin sharing was weaker. Invariant T cells like MAIT and iNKT could partly confound the zero-insertion analyses.

Many counts were recorded for this clonotype. Its antigen is still unknown. The V gene lost 1 base and the J gene lost 2 bases, with 12 bases spanning the gap. The CDR3 spans 15 residues. Germline V CDR1 and CDR2: MNHEY, SMNVEV (reference sequence). TCRdb reprocessed the 5' RACE reads with MiXCR, giving one entry per CDR3 protein. Of 1.5 million to 2 million distinct CDR3 sequences listed, 32% were seen once; the top ten hold about 0.27%. Healthy Caucasians made up all donors. Sequences were obtained from cord blood. V gene TRBV27 combines with J gene TRBJ2-7; no definite D call. This TCR was sampled from a newborn girl in good health. CDR3 nucleotides: TGTGCCAGCAGTTTATTTTTTGGCCCCCCCTACGAGCAGTACTTC. Translating gives CASSLFFGPPYEQYF.